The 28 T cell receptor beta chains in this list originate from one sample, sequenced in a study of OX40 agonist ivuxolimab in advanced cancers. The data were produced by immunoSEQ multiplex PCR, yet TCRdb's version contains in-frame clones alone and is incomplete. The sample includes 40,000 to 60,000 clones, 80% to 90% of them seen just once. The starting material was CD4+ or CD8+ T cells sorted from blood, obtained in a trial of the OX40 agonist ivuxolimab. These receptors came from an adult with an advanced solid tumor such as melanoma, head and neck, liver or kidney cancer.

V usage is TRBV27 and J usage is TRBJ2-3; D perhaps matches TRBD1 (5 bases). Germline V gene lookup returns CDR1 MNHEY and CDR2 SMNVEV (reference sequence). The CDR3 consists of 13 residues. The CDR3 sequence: CATGALHTDTQYF. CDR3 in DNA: TGTGCTACTGGGGCCCTACACACAGATACGCAGTATTTT.

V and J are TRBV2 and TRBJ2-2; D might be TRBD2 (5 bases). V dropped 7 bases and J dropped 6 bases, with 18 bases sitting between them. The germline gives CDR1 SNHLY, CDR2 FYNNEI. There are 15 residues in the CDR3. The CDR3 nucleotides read TGTGCCAGCATTCCCCCGGGAAGGGCTTCCGGGGAGCTGTTTTTT. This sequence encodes CASIPPGRASGELFF.

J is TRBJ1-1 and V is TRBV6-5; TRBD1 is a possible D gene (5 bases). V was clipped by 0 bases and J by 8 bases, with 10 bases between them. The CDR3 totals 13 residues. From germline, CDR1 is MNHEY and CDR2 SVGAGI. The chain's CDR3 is CASSYSEGNEAFF. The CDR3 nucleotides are TGTGCCAGCAGTTACTCAGAGGGGAACGAAGCTTTCTTT.

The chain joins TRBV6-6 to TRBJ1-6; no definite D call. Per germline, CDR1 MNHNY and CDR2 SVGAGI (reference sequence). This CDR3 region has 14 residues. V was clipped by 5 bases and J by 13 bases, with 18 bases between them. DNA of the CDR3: TGTGCCAGCAGTGCGGCCGGGCCCTTGGACCCCCTCCACTTT. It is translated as CASSAAGPLDPLHF.

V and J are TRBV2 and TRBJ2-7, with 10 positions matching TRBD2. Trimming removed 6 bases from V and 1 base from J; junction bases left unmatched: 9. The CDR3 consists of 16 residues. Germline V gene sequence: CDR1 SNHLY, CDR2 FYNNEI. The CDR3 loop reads CASSEPLAGVSYEQYF. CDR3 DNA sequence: TGTGCCAGCAGCGAACCCCTAGCGGGGGTGTCCTACGAGCAGTACTTC.

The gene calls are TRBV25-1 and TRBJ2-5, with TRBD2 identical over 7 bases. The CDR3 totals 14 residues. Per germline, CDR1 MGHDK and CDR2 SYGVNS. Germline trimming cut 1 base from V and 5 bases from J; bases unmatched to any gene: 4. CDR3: CASSESGGFETQYF. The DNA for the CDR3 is TGTGCCAGCAGTGAATCCGGGGGGTTCGAGACCCAGTACTTC.

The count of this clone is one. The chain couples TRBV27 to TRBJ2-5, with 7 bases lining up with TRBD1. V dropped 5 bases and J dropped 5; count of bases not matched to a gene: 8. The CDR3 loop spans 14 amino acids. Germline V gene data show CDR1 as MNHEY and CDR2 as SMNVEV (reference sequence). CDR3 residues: CASSPSTGLETQYF. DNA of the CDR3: TGTGCCAGCAGTCCATCGACAGGGCTGGAGACCCAGTACTTC.

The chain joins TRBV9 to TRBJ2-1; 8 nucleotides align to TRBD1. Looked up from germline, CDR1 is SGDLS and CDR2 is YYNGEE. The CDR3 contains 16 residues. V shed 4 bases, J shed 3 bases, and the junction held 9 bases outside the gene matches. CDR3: CASSPVQGASYNEQFF. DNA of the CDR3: TGTGCCAGCAGCCCGGTTCAGGGGGCTAGCTACAATGAGCAGTTCTTC.

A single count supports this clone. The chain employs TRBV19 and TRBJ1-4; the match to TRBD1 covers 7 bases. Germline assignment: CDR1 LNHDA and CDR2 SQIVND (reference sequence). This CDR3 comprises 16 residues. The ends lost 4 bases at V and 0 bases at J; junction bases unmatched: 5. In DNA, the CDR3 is TGTGCCAGTAGTAAGGGACAGACGGCAACTAATGAAAAACTGTTTTTT. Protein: CASSKGQTATNEKLFF.

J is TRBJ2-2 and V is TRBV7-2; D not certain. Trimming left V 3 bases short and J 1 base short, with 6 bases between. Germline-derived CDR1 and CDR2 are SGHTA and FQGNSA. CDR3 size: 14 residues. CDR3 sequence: CASSFYLNTGELFF. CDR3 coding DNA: TGTGCCAGCAGCTTTTACCTGAACACCGGGGAGCTGTTTTTT.

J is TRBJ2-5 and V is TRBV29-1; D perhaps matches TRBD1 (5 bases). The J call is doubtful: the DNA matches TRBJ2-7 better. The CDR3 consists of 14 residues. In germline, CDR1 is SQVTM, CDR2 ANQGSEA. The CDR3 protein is CSVVPTQGPYEQYF. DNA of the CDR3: TGCAGCGTTGTTCCTACGCAGGGTCCCTACGAGCAGTACTTC.

Written as DNA, the CDR3 is TGTGCCAGCAGCCTCCCCGGGACCCAAGGTTCAGATACGCAGTATTTT. This translates into CASSLPGTQGSDTQYF. This sequence joins TRBV7-8 and TRBJ2-3, with D perhaps assigned TRBD1 or TRBD2 (5 bases each). The V and J ends lost 5 bases and 4 bases respectively, with 19 bases between them. The CDR3 extends over 16 amino acids. Germline CDR1 SGHVS, CDR2 FQNEAQ. Drawing the rest from reference TRBV7-8 and TRBJ2-3, the complete variable domain is GAGVSQSPRYKVAKRGQDVALRCDPISGHVSLFWYQQALGQGPEFLTYFQNEAQLDKSGLPSDRFFAERPEGSVSTLKIQRTQQEDSAVYLCASSLPGTQGSDTQYFGPGTRLTVL.

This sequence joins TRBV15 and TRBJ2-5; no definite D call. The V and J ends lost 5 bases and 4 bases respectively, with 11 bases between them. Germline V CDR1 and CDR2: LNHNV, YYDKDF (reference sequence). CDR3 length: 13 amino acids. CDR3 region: CATSSVPAETQYF. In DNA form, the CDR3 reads TGTGCCACCAGCTCCGTTCCAGCAGAGACCCAGTACTTC.

DNA of the CDR3: TGTGCCAGCAGCTTAGAGGGACTAGCGGGGGGGCCAGATGAGCAGTTCTTC. Translated, it gives CASSLEGLAGGPDEQFF. The rearrangement uses TRBV7-2 and TRBJ2-1; TRBD2 agrees at 16 bases. Germline V gene data show CDR1 as SGHTA and CDR2 as FQGNSA. With 1 base clipped from V and 8 bases from J, the junction kept 5 bases outside the gene matches. CDR3 length: 17 residues.

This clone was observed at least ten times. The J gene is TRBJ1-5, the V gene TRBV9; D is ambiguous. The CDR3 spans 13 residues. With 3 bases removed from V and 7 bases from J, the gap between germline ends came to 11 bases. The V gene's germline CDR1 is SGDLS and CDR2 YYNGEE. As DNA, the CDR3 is TGTGCCAGCAGCGGAAGCCCAGGCCAGCCCCAGCATTTT. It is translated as CASSGSPGQPQHF.

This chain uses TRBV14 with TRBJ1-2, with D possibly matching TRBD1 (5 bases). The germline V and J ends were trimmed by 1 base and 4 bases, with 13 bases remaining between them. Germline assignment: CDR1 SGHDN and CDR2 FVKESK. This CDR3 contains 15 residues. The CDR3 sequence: CASSQAEMGPYGYTF. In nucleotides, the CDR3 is TGTGCCAGCAGCCAAGCGGAGATGGGGCCCTATGGCTACACCTTC.

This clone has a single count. The CDR3 DNA is TGTGCCAGCACGTCACAGGGGTCCCTCACAGATACGCAGTATTTT. It yields the protein CASTSQGSLTDTQYF. The chain combines TRBV14 with TRBJ2-3; TRBD1 matches 7 bases. The germline gives CDR1 SGHDN, CDR2 FVKESK. CDR3 size: 15 residues. V lost 7 bases, J lost 2 bases, and 9 bases stayed unmatched.

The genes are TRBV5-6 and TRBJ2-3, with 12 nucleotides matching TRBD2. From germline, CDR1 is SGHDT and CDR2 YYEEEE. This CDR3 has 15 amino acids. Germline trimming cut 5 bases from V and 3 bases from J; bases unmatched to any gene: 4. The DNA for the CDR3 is TGTGCCAGCAGTTTGACTAGCGGGGGAACAGATACGCAGTATTTT. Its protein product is CASSLTSGGTDTQYF.

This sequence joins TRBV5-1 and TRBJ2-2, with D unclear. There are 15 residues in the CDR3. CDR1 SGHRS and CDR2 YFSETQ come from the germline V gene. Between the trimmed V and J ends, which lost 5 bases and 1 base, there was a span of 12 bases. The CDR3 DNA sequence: TGCGCCAGCAGGGGGATCCATGAGAACACCGGGGAGCTGTTTTTT. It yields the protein CASRGIHENTGELFF.

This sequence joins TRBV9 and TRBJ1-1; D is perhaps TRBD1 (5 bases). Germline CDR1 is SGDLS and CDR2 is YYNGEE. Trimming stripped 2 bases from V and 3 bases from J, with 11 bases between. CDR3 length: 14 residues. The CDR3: CASSVGLGDTEAFF. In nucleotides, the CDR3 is TGTGCCAGCAGCGTCGGCCTGGGGGACACTGAAGCTTTCTTT.

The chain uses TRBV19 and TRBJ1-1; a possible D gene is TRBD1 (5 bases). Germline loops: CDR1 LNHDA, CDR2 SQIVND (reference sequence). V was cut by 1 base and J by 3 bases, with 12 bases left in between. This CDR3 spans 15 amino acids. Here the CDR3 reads CASSIVLGVDTEAFF. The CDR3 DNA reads TGTGCCAGTAGTATAGTTTTGGGGGTGGACACTGAAGCTTTCTTT.

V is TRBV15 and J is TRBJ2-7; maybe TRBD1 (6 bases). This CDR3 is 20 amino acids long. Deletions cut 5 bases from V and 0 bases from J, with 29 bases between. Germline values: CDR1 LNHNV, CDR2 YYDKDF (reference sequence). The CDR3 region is CATSVGTRMDPNQLSYEQYF. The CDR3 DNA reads TGTGCCACCAGCGTCGGGACAAGGATGGACCCGAACCAACTCTCCTACGAGCAGTACTTC.

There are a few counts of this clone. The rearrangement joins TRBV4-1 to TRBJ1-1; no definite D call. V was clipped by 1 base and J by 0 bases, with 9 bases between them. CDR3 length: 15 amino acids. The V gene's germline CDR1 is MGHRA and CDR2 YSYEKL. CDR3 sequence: CASSQAGGLNTEAFF. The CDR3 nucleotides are TGCGCCAGCAGCCAAGCGGGAGGCTTGAACACTGAAGCTTTCTTT.

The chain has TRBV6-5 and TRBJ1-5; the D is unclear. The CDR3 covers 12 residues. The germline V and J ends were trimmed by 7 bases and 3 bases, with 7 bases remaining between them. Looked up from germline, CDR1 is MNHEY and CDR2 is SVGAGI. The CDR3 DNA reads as TGTGCCAGCAACCCTCCCAATCAGCCCCAGCATTTT. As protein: CASNPPNQPQHF.

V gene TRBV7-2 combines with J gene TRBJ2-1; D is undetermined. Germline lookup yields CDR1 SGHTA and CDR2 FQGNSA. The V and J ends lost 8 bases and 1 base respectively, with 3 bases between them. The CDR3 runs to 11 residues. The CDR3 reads CASGSYNEQFF. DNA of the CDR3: TGTGCCAGCGGTTCCTACAATGAGCAGTTCTTC. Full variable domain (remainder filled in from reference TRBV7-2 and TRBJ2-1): GAGVSQSPSNKVTEKGKDVELRCDPISGHTALYWYRQSLGQGLEFLIYFQGNSAPDKSGLPSDRFSAERTGGSVSTLTIQRTQQEDSAVYLCASGSYNEQFFGPGTRLTVL.

CDR3 DNA sequence: TGTGCCAGCAGCTTGGTCGGCTCCTACGAGCAGTACTTC. It specifies CASSLVGSYEQYF. J is TRBJ2-7 and V is TRBV5-6; D not resolved. Germline V gives CDR1 SGHDT, CDR2 YYEEEE. The CDR3 length is 13 residues. The V end was cut by 0 bases, the J end by 0 bases, with 4 bases between.

The CDR3 loop reads CASRFSQGTNTEAFF. The CDR3 DNA follows: TGCGCCAGCAGGTTCTCGCAAGGGACGAACACTGAAGCTTTCTTT. J is TRBJ1-1 and V is TRBV4-1, with a possible D match to TRBD1 (5 bases). Germline-derived CDR1 and CDR2 are MGHRA and YSYEKL. Between the trimmed V and J ends, which lost 6 bases and 1 base, there was a span of 15 bases. This CDR3 contains 15 residues.

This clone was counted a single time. The CDR3 loop reads CASSLGLDYEQYF. The CDR3 region has the DNA TGTGCCAGCAGTTTGGGACTAGACTACGAGCAGTACTTC. V and J are TRBV7-7 and TRBJ2-7; 8 nucleotides align to TRBD2. This CDR3 contains 13 residues. The germline CDR1 and CDR2 sequences are SSHAT and FNYEAQ (reference sequence). Trimming took 6 bases from V and 3 from J; bases not matched to a gene: 4.